Listed below are T cell receptor beta chains from one sample, sequenced in a study of memory CD4+ T cells and cytomegalovirus serostatus. Sequencing was performed with immunoSEQ multiplex PCR; in TCRdb, only in-frame clones are kept and a portion is missing. This repertoire shows around 45,000 clones, around 80% found once; its top ten account for approximately 1.9%. Sample: memory CD4+ T cells from blood. These TCRs come from an adult in good health and CMV-seronegative. Each CDR3 is given with its conserved first and last residue. The D gene is left open where the match is weak. Size is omitted from some rows. Given values are once, few, many or a class for expanded clones.

clone_size	j_call	v_call	d_call	cdr3_aa	cdr3_nt
medium-sized	TRBJ2-7	TRBV29-1	-	CSVRPAAYEQYF	TGCAGCGTCCGTCCGGCAGCCTACGAGCAGTACTTC
-	TRBJ1-4	TRBV5-1	TRBD1	CASSTDRGNEKLFF	TGCGCCAGCAGCACGGACAGGGGTAATGAAAAACTGTTTTTT
-	TRBJ1-6	TRBV7-6	TRBD1	CASSSRGQFNSPLHF	TGTGCCAGCAGCTCGAGGGGACAGTTTAATTCACCCCTCCACTTT
once	TRBJ2-1	TRBV6-5	-	CATRPGISYNEQFF	TGTGCCACCCGCCCGGGGATCTCCTACAATGAGCAGTTCTTC
-	TRBJ2-3	TRBV27	TRBD2	CASSFASGGTTPDTQYF	TGTGCCAGCAGTTTCGCTAGCGGGGGAACAACCCCGGATACGCAGTATTTT
-	TRBJ1-2	TRBV27	TRBD1	CASSLKGTGINYGYTF	TGTGCCAGCAGTTTAAAGGGGACAGGGATTAACTATGGCTACACCTTC
-	TRBJ1-4	TRBV7-9	TRBD1	CASSRPGQGWEKLFF	TGTGCCAGCAGCCGCCCGGGACAGGGTTGGGAAAAACTGTTTTTT
-	TRBJ2-3	TRBV5-1	-	CASSLWGSFTDTQYF	TGCGCCAGCAGCTTGTGGGGCAGCTTCACAGATACGCAGTATTTT
-	TRBJ2-1	TRBV2	TRBD2	CASARGLAGGNEQFF	TGTGCCAGCGCCCGGGGACTAGCGGGGGGGAATGAGCAGTTCTTC
-	TRBJ1-1	TRBV10-2	-	CASSEAGAPNEAFF	TGCGCCAGCAGTGAGGCCGGGGCTCCCAATGAAGCTTTCTTT
once	TRBJ2-2	TRBV15	TRBD2	CATSRVGTTTGELFF	TGTGCCACCAGCAGAGTCGGGACTACTACCGGGGAGCTGTTTTTT
-	TRBJ2-2	TRBV11-2	-	CASSLMAGLRAGELFF	TGTGCCAGCAGCTTAATGGCCGGATTAAGGGCCGGGGAGCTGTTTTTT
-	TRBJ1-6	TRBV27	-	CASAVADRNSPLHF	TGTGCCAGCGCGGTGGCAGACCGTAATTCACCCCTCCACTTT
-	TRBJ1-1	TRBV6-5	-	CASSSDSFSNTEAFF	TGTGCCAGCAGTTCCGACAGTTTCTCGAACACTGAAGCTTTCTTT
-	TRBJ2-3	TRBV29-1	TRBD2	CSVAPSGAPSTDTQYF	TGCAGCGTTGCCCCTAGCGGGGCCCCTAGCACAGATACGCAGTATTTT
-	TRBJ1-2	TRBV27	TRBD1	CASSSSGGASGYTF	TGTGCCAGCAGTTCCTCAGGGGGCGCATCTGGCTACACCTTC
-	TRBJ2-3	TRBV18	-	CASSPGQRSTDTQYF	TGTGCCAGCTCACCAGGACAGAGAAGCACAGATACGCAGTATTTT
-	TRBJ2-6	TRBV9	-	CASSERSRGANVLTF	TGTGCCAGCAGCGAACGTTCTCGTGGGGCCAACGTCCTGACTTTC
-	TRBJ2-3	TRBV5-1	-	CASSLGTTDTQYF	TGCGCCAGCAGCTTAGGTACTACAGATACGCAGTATTTT
-	TRBJ1-2	TRBV4-1	TRBD1	CASSRLNRGDYGYTF	TGCGCCAGCAGCCGATTGAACAGGGGGGACTATGGCTACACCTTC
-	TRBJ1-2	TRBV11-2	-	CASSLGRDYGYTF	TGTGCCAGCAGCTTAGGCAGGGATTATGGCTACACCTTC
-	TRBJ1-2	TRBV7-2	-	CASSLQLQTYGYTF	TGTGCCAGCAGCTTACAACTACAGACCTATGGCTACACCTTC
few	TRBJ1-4	TRBV4-1	-	CASSQENRANEKLFF	TGCGCCAGCAGCCAAGAAAACAGGGCTAATGAAAAACTGTTTTTT
-	TRBJ1-1	TRBV4-1	-	CASSQGSRHENTEAFF	TGCGCCAGCAGCCAAGGCAGCCGACATGAGAACACTGAAGCTTTCTTT
-	TRBJ1-6	TRBV9	-	CASSAEDTRSSYNSPLHF	TGTGCCAGCAGCGCCGAGGACACTCGGAGCTCCTATAATTCACCCCTCCACTTT
-	TRBJ1-6	TRBV27	-	CASSLGPSINSPLHF	TGTGCCAGCAGTCTAGGGCCATCGATAAATTCACCCCTCCACTTT
-	TRBJ1-4	TRBV6-6	TRBD1	CASSWTGVEKLFF	TGTGCCAGCAGTTGGACAGGGGTAGAAAAACTGTTTTTT
-	TRBJ2-6	TRBV7-3	-	CASSFTGPTYSPSGANVLTF	TGTGCCAGCAGCTTTACCGGGCCCACTTATTCCCCCTCTGGGGCCAACGTCCTGACTTTC
once	TRBJ1-4	TRBV21-1	-	CASSYAIATVHNEKLFF	TGTGCCAGCAGTTACGCAATAGCTACAGTGCATAATGAAAAACTGTTTTTT
once	TRBJ2-5	TRBV4-1	-	CASSQEFGRETQYF	TGCGCCAGCAGCCAAGAATTCGGCAGAGAGACCCAGTACTTC
-	TRBJ2-2	TRBV28	-	CAIRPEWGGELFF	TGTGCCATTCGTCCGGAATGGGGCGGGGAGCTGTTTTTT
-	TRBJ1-2	TRBV6-5	-	CASSMGVFDYGYTF	TGTGCCAGCAGCATGGGGGTATTCGACTATGGCTACACCTTC
few	TRBJ2-7	TRBV4-2	-	CASSPLEGFSGIVEQYF	TGTGCCAGCAGCCCCCTAGAAGGGTTTTCGGGGATTGTCGAGCAGTACTTC
-	TRBJ2-7	TRBV5-1	-	CASSLRQGTNEQYF	TGCGCCAGCAGCTTGAGGCAGGGGACGAACGAGCAGTACTTC
few	TRBJ1-5	TRBV28	-	CASSLDTPRNQPQHF	TGTGCCAGCAGTTTAGACACCCCGAGGAATCAGCCCCAGCATTTT
-	TRBJ1-1	TRBV5-6	TRBD1	CASSQSGRGRFYTEAFF	TGTGCCAGCAGCCAGTCGGGGAGGGGGCGCTTCTACACTGAAGCTTTCTTT
-	TRBJ1-5	TRBV11-2	TRBD1	CASSFSTGGMEPQHF	TGTGCCAGCAGCTTTTCGACAGGGGGAATGGAGCCCCAGCATTTT
-	TRBJ1-6	TRBV7-8	-	CASSRDSYRSPLHF	TGTGCCAGCAGCCGAGACAGTTATAGATCACCCCTCCACTTT
-	TRBJ2-1	TRBV11-1	TRBD1	CASSFFHKGTGKNEQFF	TGTGCCAGCAGCTTTTTCCATAAGGGGACAGGGAAGAATGAGCAGTTCTTC
-	TRBJ1-5	TRBV7-8	-	CASSLGRQSRPQHF	TGTGCCAGCAGCTTAGGCCGGCAGTCCAGGCCCCAGCATTTT
-	TRBJ2-5	TRBV9	TRBD2	CASSGLAGGPRTQYF	TGTGCCAGCAGCGGGCTAGCGGGGGGGCCGAGGACCCAGTACTTC
-	TRBJ1-3	TRBV5-1	-	CASSTGRSAGNTIYF	TGCGCCAGCAGCACAGGGAGGTCTGCTGGAAACACCATATATTTT
-	TRBJ2-7	TRBV19	TRBD1	CASSPLGTGIYEQYF	TGTGCCAGTAGTCCCCTTGGGACAGGAATCTACGAGCAGTACTTC
-	TRBJ2-1	TRBV6-6	TRBD2	CASSFGGTRGEQFF	TGTGCCAGCAGTTTCGGGGGGACTCGCGGTGAGCAGTTCTTC
few	TRBJ2-3	TRBV11-3	-	CASSLFGQTATDTQYF	TGTGCCAGCAGCTTGTTCGGACAGACGGCTACAGATACGCAGTATTTT
-	TRBJ2-1	TRBV7-2	-	CASSLGGGGPHNEQFF	TGTGCCAGCAGCTTAGGAGGGGGGGGGCCCCACAATGAGCAGTTCTTC
-	TRBJ1-6	TRBV5-1	-	CASSPQTGLSYNSPLHF	TGCGCCAGCAGCCCGCAGACAGGACTCTCCTATAATTCACCCCTCCACTTT
-	TRBJ2-1	TRBV5-8	TRBD2	CASSLHLAGGQIYNEQFF	TGTGCCAGCAGCTTGCACCTAGCGGGGGGGCAGATCTACAATGAGCAGTTCTTC
few	TRBJ1-1	TRBV6-5	-	CASSYSLRRNTEAFF	TGTGCCAGCAGTTACTCGTTAAGGAGGAACACTGAAGCTTTCTTT
-	TRBJ1-2	TRBV7-2	-	CASSLAGRGYGYTF	TGTGCCAGCAGCTTAGCGGGGAGGGGTTATGGCTACACCTTC
few	TRBJ1-1	TRBV7-3	-	CASSFRMNTEAFF	TGTGCCAGCAGCTTTCGAATGAACACTGAAGCTTTCTTT